These 10 T cell receptor beta chains originate from one sample sequenced in a study of T-cell memory formation after mild COVID-19. MiXCR, run by TCRdb on the 5' RACE reads, gives a single entry per CDR3 protein. The sample has about 290,000 distinct CDR3 sequences, around 15% seen once. Sequenced: PBMCs or a T cell subset sorted from them (not recorded which). These receptors were collected from a man aged 18-30 years who had mild COVID-19 (a few samples of this study predate the infection). Cell type and time point are not known.

This clonotype was picked up a small number of times. The chain is built from TRBV6-1 and TRBJ2-4; a weak D match, TRBD1 (5 bases). Deletions cut 1 base from V and 4 bases from J, with 8 bases between. This CDR3 is built from 14 residues. In germline, CDR1 is MNHNS, CDR2 SASEGT. Here the CDR3 reads CASSEVGQKNIQYF. The DNA of the CDR3 is TGTGCCAGCAGTGAAGTGGGGCAGAAAAACATTCAGTACTTC.

The gene calls are TRBV6-2 or TRBV6-3 and TRBJ2-1; TRBD1 agrees at 7 bases. The CDR3 totals 14 residues. Germline V gives CDR1 MNHEY, CDR2 SVGEGT. Trimming cost V 2 bases and J 7 bases; bases outside gene matches: 5. CDR3 sequence reads: CASSYVEGANEQFF. CDR3 sequence (DNA): TGTGCCAGCAGTTACGTCGAGGGGGCAAATGAGCAGTTCTTC.

V is TRBV27 and J is TRBJ1-1; TRBD1 is a possible D gene (5 bases). V was shortened by 10 bases and J by 4 bases, with 25 bases between the two germline ends. Germline values: CDR1 MNHEY, CDR2 SMNVEV (reference sequence). The CDR3 spans 16 residues. This CDR3 is CATTNLGKGNSTEAFF. Here the CDR3 DNA reads TGTGCCACCACCAACCTAGGGAAGGGGAACAGCACTGAAGCTTTCTTT.

V is TRBV7-6 and J is TRBJ2-1; TRBD2 aligns across 7 bases. The germline CDR1 and CDR2 sequences are SGHVS and FNYEAQ. V was pared by 3 bases and J by 4 bases, with 3 bases of the junction left unmatched. This CDR3 has 14 amino acids. This CDR3 reads CASSFGGSYNEQFF. The CDR3 DNA sequence: TGTGCCAGCAGCTTCGGGGGGAGTTACAATGAGCAGTTCTTC.

This clonotype was picked up a small number of times. The chain joins TRBV5-1 to TRBJ1-3; no reliable D call. CDR3 length equals 15 residues. Deletions cut 1 base from V and 0 bases from J, with 8 bases between. Germline values: CDR1 SGHRS, CDR2 YFSETQ. The CDR3: CASSLPGPSGNTIYF. DNA of the CDR3: TGCGCCAGCAGCTTGCCCGGGCCCTCTGGAAACACCATATATTTT.

This chain uses TRBV7-9 with TRBJ1-2; D is uncertain. Germline loops: CDR1 SEHNR, CDR2 FQNEAQ (reference sequence). The CDR3 extends over 13 amino acids. V was pared by 3 bases and J by 0 bases, with 5 bases between. The CDR3 bases are TGTGCCAGCAGCTTTAATTCTAACTATGGCTACACCTTC. This codes for CASSFNSNYGYTF. The full variable domain, rest sourced from reference TRBV7-9 and TRBJ1-2, is DTGVSQNPRHKITKRGQNVTFRCDPISEHNRLYWYRQTLGQGPEFLTYFQNEAQLEKSRLLSDRFSAERPKGSFSTLEIQRTEQGDSAMYLCASSFNSNYGYTFGSGTRLTVV.

The rearrangement joins TRBV7-2 to TRBJ2-5; TRBD2 agrees at 11 bases. Per germline, CDR1 SGHTA and CDR2 FQGNSA. V lost 4 bases and J lost 2; bases outside the gene matches: 15. The CDR3 is 19 amino acids. The CDR3 is CASSSRGLLAGALQETQYF. The CDR3 region has the DNA TGTGCCAGCAGCTCCCGCGGCCTACTAGCGGGGGCCTTACAAGAGACCCAGTACTTC. Complete variable domain (other parts from reference TRBV7-2 and TRBJ2-5): GAGVSQSPSNKVTEKGKDVELRCDPISGHTALYWYRQSLGQGLEFLIYFQGNSAPDKSGLPSDRFSAERTGGSVSTLTIQRTQQEDSAVYLCASSSRGLLAGALQETQYFGPGTRLLVL.

This chain connects TRBV6-5 to TRBJ1-5; weak D call: TRBD1 (5 bases). The CDR3 is 16 residues long. The ends were cut back, 0 bases at V and 1 base at J, with 10 bases in the middle. CDR1 is MNHEY, CDR2 SVGAGI, per germline. This chain's CDR3 is CASSYSAGGSNQPQHF. DNA of the CDR3: TGTGCCAGCAGTTACTCTGCGGGGGGAAGCAATCAGCCCCAGCATTTT.

The chain carries TRBV2 and TRBJ2-3; D is undetermined. This CDR3 comprises 11 residues. CDR1 SNHLY and CDR2 FYNNEI come from the germline V gene. The germline V and J ends were trimmed by 3 bases and 9 bases, with 7 bases remaining between them. CDR3 loop: CASSDSWTQYF. The CDR3, as DNA: TGTGCCAGCAGTGATTCCTGGACGCAGTATTTT.

The V call is TRBV4-3, the J call TRBJ1-3, with D uncertain. Germline V gene sequence: CDR1 LGHNA, CDR2 YSLEER. V was shortened by 1 base and J by 0 bases, with 7 bases between the two germline ends. The CDR3 length is 15 residues. Written as DNA, the CDR3 is TGCGCCAGCAGCCAAGGGAGAAGCTCTGGAAACACCATATATTTT. Its translation: CASSQGRSSGNTIYF.